This TCR beta chain is drawn from a study of technical replicates of blood from a handful of donors. Sequencing was performed with immunoSEQ multiplex PCR; in TCRdb, only in-frame clones are kept and a portion is missing. There are approximately 79,000 clones in the sample; 90% to 95% occur only once, and roughly 0.36% lies in the top ten. Germline trimming cut 0 bases from V and 4 bases from J; bases unmatched to any gene: 5. The CDR3 loop spans 16 amino acids. Germline lookup yields CDR1 MNHEY and CDR2 SVGAGI. Specimen: T cells isolated from PBMCs. This receptor was taken from a human donor in good health. This chain uses TRBV6-5 with TRBJ2-1; 8 positions agree with TRBD2. The CDR3 region has the DNA TGTGCCAGCAGTTACTCAGCGGGAGAGAGTTACAATGAGCAGTTCTTC. It is translated as CASSYSAGESYNEQFF.